Each of the 7 T cell receptor beta chains below was sequenced from the same sample in a study of blood T cell repertoires in COVID-19. The table came from immunoSEQ multiplex PCR; TCRdb's copy has only in-frame clones and leaves some out. The data contain under 150,000 clones, 70% to 90% of them singletons. The sequenced material came from peripheral blood. Receptors originate from a woman aged 45-65 years with acute or convalescent COVID-19.

The CDR3 spells CASSFRDRGHLEFF. The CDR3 DNA reads TGTGCCAGCAGTTTCCGGGACAGGGGCCACCTAGAGTTCTTC. The gene calls are TRBV6-2 or TRBV6-3 and TRBJ2-1; 10 nucleotides line up with TRBD1. V lost 4 bases and J lost 14; bases outside the gene matches: 11. The CDR3 has 14 residues. Germline V gene sequence: CDR1 MNHEY, CDR2 SVGEGT.

This clone was detected only a few times. The chain couples TRBV6-2 or TRBV6-3 to TRBJ1-1; no reliable D call. This CDR3 comprises 12 residues. The germline V and J ends were trimmed by 4 bases and 5 bases, with 8 bases remaining between them. CDR1 and CDR2 from the germline V gene are MNHEY and SVGEGT. The CDR3 protein is CASSLIRTEAFF. CDR3 coding DNA: TGTGCCAGCAGTTTAATCAGGACTGAAGCTTTCTTT.

This chain uses TRBV7-6 with TRBJ2-5; 9 nucleotides match TRBD1. V lost 0 bases and J lost 2; bases outside the gene matches: 4. Germline V lookup: CDR1 SGHVS, CDR2 FNYEAQ. The CDR3 runs 16 residues. The CDR3 bases are TGTGCCAGCAGCTTAGCAAAGACAGGGGGACAAGAGACCCAGTACTTC. Residues: CASSLAKTGGQETQYF.

The chain has TRBV28 and TRBJ1-1; 7 bases fit TRBD1. There are 12 residues in the CDR3. CDR1 is MDHEN and CDR2 is SYDVKM in the germline V gene. With 9 bases clipped from V and 7 bases from J, the junction kept 8 bases outside the gene matches. CDR3 in amino acids: CASEGTDFEAFF. The DNA for the CDR3 is TGTGCCAGTGAAGGGACAGACTTTGAAGCTTTCTTT.

CDR3 loop: CASSFFYTGGNYGYTF. The CDR3 bases are TGTGCCAGCAGCTTCTTCTATACAGGGGGGAACTATGGCTACACCTTC. This chain joins TRBV7-2 and TRBJ1-2, with 8 positions matching TRBD1. Unmatched junction bases numbered 8, after V lost 3 bases and J lost 2 bases. CDR1 is SGHTA, CDR2 FQGNSA, per germline. The CDR3 spans 16 residues.

The CDR3 reads CASSSGVGSEQFF. The CDR3 DNA reads TGTGCCAGCTCTAGCGGGGTGGGCAGTGAGCAGTTCTTC. The rearrangement joins TRBV6-5 to TRBJ2-1; 9 nucleotides align to TRBD2. The germline gives CDR1 MNHEY, CDR2 SVGAGI. V lost 8 bases and J lost 9; bases outside the gene matches: 8. The CDR3 is 13 amino acids.

This chain links TRBV6-2 or TRBV6-3 with TRBJ2-2; D possibly corresponds to TRBD1 (6 bases). This CDR3 comprises 14 residues. Germline V gene sequence: CDR1 MNHEY, CDR2 SVGEGT. V was clipped by 6 bases and J by 8 bases, with 16 bases between them. The chain's CDR3 is CASSHSLGQGELFF. CDR3 in DNA: TGTGCCAGCAGCCACTCGCTTGGACAGGGGGAGCTGTTTTTT.